Each of the 2 T cell receptor beta chains below was sequenced from the same sample in a study of metastatic and nonmetastatic thyroid tumors. All patients reached thyroid surgery having received no treatment beforehand. TCRdb re-clonotyped the PCR reads via MiXCR. The profile shows 6,500 to 8,500 clones, 29% of them singletons. Specimen: tumor tissue. All receptors come from a female donor with papillary thyroid cancer or a benign thyroid nodule (not recorded which). Some clones in this sample may be carry-over from other donors' samples.

In this sample, this clone turned up a few times. The chain links TRBV6-1 to TRBJ1-2; TRBD1 matches at 11 bases. The CDR3 extends over 15 amino acids. Germline V gene lookup returns CDR1 MNHNS and CDR2 SASEGT. Trimming took 3 bases from V and 8 from J; bases not matched to a gene: 8. The CDR3 nucleotides are TGTGCCAGCAGTGAGGACAGGGGGCGGTTGTGGGGCTACACCTTC. Translation: CASSEDRGRLWGYTF.

This clone was counted a few times. The chain combines TRBV6-1 with TRBJ1-2; D gene ambiguous. Per the germline V gene, CDR1 is MNHNS and CDR2 is SASEGT. The CDR3 spans 15 residues. The V gene lost 5 bases and the J gene lost 0 bases, with 13 bases spanning the gap. CDR3: CASSSRTVANYGYTF. In nucleotides, the CDR3 is TGTGCCAGCAGTTCGCGGACTGTAGCTAACTATGGCTACACCTTC.